Each of the 14 T cell receptor beta chains below was sequenced from the same sample in a study of blood T cell repertoires in COVID-19. TCRdb's copy holds only in-frame clones and misses some; the assay was immunoSEQ multiplex PCR. Of 200,000 to 300,000 clones detected, about 86% appear once; the ten largest clones hold almost 2%. Sequenced input: peripheral blood. These receptors all stem from a man in his thirties or forties with active or convalescent COVID-19.

The V and J genes are TRBV6-6 and TRBJ1-3; the D gene is possibly TRBD1 (5 bases). The CDR3 length is 14 residues. V shed 6 bases and J shed 4 bases, with 13 bases lying between them. The germline gives CDR1 MNHNY, CDR2 SVGAGI (reference sequence). The CDR3 sequence: CASRPGGGGNTIYF. For the CDR3, the DNA is TGTGCCAGCAGGCCCGGGGGGGGAGGAAACACCATATATTTT.

The J gene is TRBJ2-5, the V gene TRBV9, with 9 bases matching TRBD2. CDR3 size: 15 residues. After removal of 4 bases from V and 3 bases from J, the junction contained 7 bases not matched to a gene. From germline, CDR1 is SGDLS and CDR2 YYNGEE. CDR3 residues: CASSIQAGGKETQYF. In DNA form, the CDR3 reads TGTGCCAGCAGCATTCAAGCGGGGGGAAAAGAGACCCAGTACTTC.

The V gene is TRBV2, the J gene TRBJ2-7, with D tentatively TRBD1 (5 bases). V was trimmed by 6 bases and J by 3 bases, leaving 15 bases between them. CDR1 is SNHLY, CDR2 FYNNEI, per germline. The CDR3 totals 14 residues. The CDR3 DNA reads as TGTGCCAGCAGCCCAGGGCCAACCGGCTACGAGCAGTACTTC. It specifies CASSPGPTGYEQYF.

This clone was counted between two and nine times. The chain recombines TRBV27 with TRBJ1-2; D is possibly TRBD1 (5 bases). CDR1 MNHEY and CDR2 SMNVEV come from the germline V gene (reference sequence). Trimming took off 2 bases at V and 1 base at J, with 8 bases between the two ends. The CDR3 covers 14 residues. The CDR3 region is CASSLRQYNYGYTF. The DNA of the CDR3 is TGTGCCAGCAGTTTACGACAGTATAACTATGGCTACACCTTC.

The chain links TRBV7-8 to TRBJ1-2; a possible D gene is TRBD1 (5 bases). The CDR3 is 14 residues long. From germline, CDR1 is SGHVS and CDR2 FQNEAQ. The V end lost 5 bases, the J end lost 3 bases, and 13 bases lay between the germline ends. The CDR3 nucleotides are TGTGCCAGCAGCCCCGGGGGGTTTGACTATGGCTACACCTTC. Translation: CASSPGGFDYGYTF.

V is TRBV5-6 and J is TRBJ2-7, with a possible D match to TRBD1 (6 bases). Trimming stripped 4 bases from V and 0 bases from J, with 17 bases between. The germline gives CDR1 SGHDT, CDR2 YYEEEE. This CDR3 region has 16 residues. The CDR3 bases are TGTGCCAGCAGCGTGGGGAGTGGACAGAGCTCCTACGAGCAGTACTTC. This gives the protein CASSVGSGQSSYEQYF.

The rearrangement joins TRBV6-6 to TRBJ2-2; possible D gene TRBD2, 6 bases. From germline, CDR1 is MNHNY and CDR2 SVGAGI (reference sequence). Trimming took 9 bases from V and 5 from J, leaving 13 bases between them. CDR3 length: 13 residues. The CDR3 DNA reads as TGTGCCAGTGCCGGGAGCATGACCGGGGAGCTGTTTTTT. Amino acid sequence: CASAGSMTGELFF.

This chain connects TRBV9 to TRBJ1-6; no firm D call. Per the germline V gene, CDR1 is SGDLS and CDR2 is YYNGEE. CDR3 length equals 13 residues. V was trimmed by 3 bases and J by 9 bases, leaving 10 bases between them. The CDR3 DNA is TGTGCCAGCAGCGCCCAGGAGGCTTCACCCCTCCACTTT. Amino acids: CASSAQEASPLHF.

The CDR3 sequence is CASRSGRTNEKLFF. The CDR3 DNA follows: TGTGCCAGCAGATCAGGGAGGACTAATGAAAAACTGTTTTTT. The chain links TRBV6-5 to TRBJ1-4, with D maybe TRBD1 (5 bases). V lost 6 bases to trimming and J lost 2 bases, with 10 bases between them. The CDR3 loop spans 14 amino acids. Germline loops: CDR1 MNHEY, CDR2 SVGAGI.

The chain joins TRBV6-5 to TRBJ1-2; D unresolved. Germline V CDR1 and CDR2: MNHEY, SVGAGI. V was cut by 7 bases and J by 5 bases, with 11 bases left in between. This CDR3 contains 12 residues. The CDR3 DNA reads TGTGCCAGCAAGTCCGGTATTTATGGCTACACCTTC. Translating it yields CASKSGIYGYTF.

This sequence joins TRBV4-2 and TRBJ2-3; D remains ambiguous. Germline V gives CDR1 LGHNA, CDR2 YNFKEQ. V lost 4 bases, J lost 2 bases, and 7 bases lay in between. CDR3 length equals 13 residues. CDR3 region: CASSRQNTDTQYF. CDR3 DNA: TGTGCCAGCAGCCGTCAGAACACAGATACGCAGTATTTT.

V is TRBV11-2 and J is TRBJ1-5; D not resolved. The V end was cut by 2 bases, the J end by 10 bases, with 6 bases between. This CDR3 is 11 amino acids long. Germline V CDR1 and CDR2: SGHAT, FQNNGV. CDR3 coding DNA: TGTGCCAGCAGCTTACAGAAACCCCAGCATTTT. Translated, it gives CASSLQKPQHF.

The V gene is TRBV27, the J gene TRBJ1-2; possible D gene TRBD1, 6 bases. This CDR3 region has 15 residues. Deletions cut 0 bases from V and 5 bases from J, with 13 bases between. From germline, CDR1 is MNHEY and CDR2 SMNVEV (reference sequence). The CDR3 protein is CASSLSRGSSYGYTF. DNA of the CDR3: TGTGCCAGCAGTTTATCCAGGGGCTCCTCTTATGGCTACACCTTC.

The J gene is TRBJ1-2, the V gene TRBV4-1; 9 bases fit TRBD1. V was pared by 0 bases and J by 4 bases, with 6 bases of the junction left unmatched. Germline V CDR1 and CDR2: MGHRA, YSYEKL. This CDR3 has 16 residues. CDR3 in amino acids: CASSQETGGTTYGYTF. DNA for the CDR3: TGCGCCAGCAGCCAAGAAACAGGGGGCACTACCTATGGCTACACCTTC.